These T cell receptor beta chains were read from a single sample in a study of shared clonotypes between healthy human individuals. Here immunoSEQ multiplex PCR was the method, and the copy in TCRdb shows in-frame clones only, minus some. Among around 1.4 million clones listed, approximately 98.5% were seen once. The sample comprised naive CD4+ T cells sorted from blood. Every receptor here comes from a man aged 25 to 40 in good health. Both conserved end residues are part of each CDR3. D genes are given only for firm matches. Clone size, where shown, is once, few, many, or a class for clones that have expanded.

V gene	D gene	clone size	J gene	CDR3 DNA	CDR3 protein
TRBV18	-	-	TRBJ1-5	TGTGCCGCTAGATTCCCCCTGGCGTTAAGCAATCAGCCCCAGCATTTT	CAARFPLALSNQPQHF
TRBV6-5	-	-	TRBJ2-7	TGTGCCAGCAGTTACGGGGCGTCCGAGCAGTACTTC	CASSYGASEQYF
TRBV7-3	TRBD2	-	TRBJ2-2	TGTGCCAGCAGCCAGACTACCGGGACTAGCGGGAGGGCCTCCACCGGGGAGCTGTTTTTT	CASSQTTGTSGRASTGELFF
TRBV10-3	-	-	TRBJ2-7	TGTGCCTCCAGGGAATACAGGGACACGGCCTACGAGCAGTACTTC	CASREYRDTAYEQYF
TRBV6-1	-	-	TRBJ1-3	TGTGCCAGCAAGGCGGGGCGGGAGCTCGGAAACACCATATATTTT	CASKAGRELGNTIYF
TRBV18	-	-	TRBJ2-7	TGTGCCAGCTCCAACACCGTCGGGCCTTCCGAGCAGTACTTC	CASSNTVGPSEQYF
TRBV18	-	-	TRBJ1-1	TGTGCCAGCTCACCCCCAAGGGTTCTGGACACTGAAGCTTTCTTT	CASSPPRVLDTEAFF
TRBV4-3	TRBD1	-	TRBJ1-2	TGCGCCAGCAGCCAAGATCTCGGGACAGGGGGTGACTATGGCTACACCTTC	CASSQDLGTGGDYGYTF
TRBV6-5	-	-	TRBJ2-1	TGTGCCAGCAGTTCGCAGATAGCGGACTCCTACAATGAGCAGTTCTTC	CASSSQIADSYNEQFF
TRBV4-1	-	-	TRBJ2-7	TGCGCCAGCAGCCAAGCTTTACCCTGGCTAGCGAGAAGCTCCTACGAGCAGTACTTC	CASSQALPWLARSSYEQYF
TRBV5-1	-	once	TRBJ1-3	TGCGCCAGCACCTCAGTTGGCAGGCACCAAAAACGGGTCTCTGGAAACACCATATATTTT	CASTSVGRHQKRVSGNTIYF
TRBV27	TRBD1	-	TRBJ2-7	TGTGCCAGCACCCGCCAGGGGGACAGGGGGCGCGAGCAGTACTTC	CASTRQGDRGREQYF
TRBV4-2	-	-	TRBJ1-4	TGTGCCAGCAGCCAAGAGGCTTCGCTGGCTAATGAAAAACTGTTTTTT	CASSQEASLANEKLFF
TRBV28	-	-	TRBJ1-5	TGTGCCAGCAGCCCCTTGGGGTTTCAGCCCCAGCATTTT	CASSPLGFQPQHF